Listed below are T cell receptor beta chains from one sample, sequenced in a study of cytomegalovirus exposure and HLA in healthy donors. The repertoire was sequenced with immunoSEQ multiplex PCR; TCRdb's copy has only in-frame clones and lacks some. Of about 97,000 clones listed, 60% to 75% are singletons. The sample consisted of PBMCs. These receptors were taken from a man aged 50 to 60 in good health and CMV-seronegative. Each CDR3 is given without its conserved first and last residue. Fields, in order: V gene, D gene, J gene, CDR3 protein. The D gene is left open where the match is weak.

>TRBV19|TRBD1|TRBJ1-5
ASTTSGQGKGQPQH
>TRBV4-2|.|TRBJ2-2
ASSQDSGFNTGELF
>TRBV5-1|.|TRBJ2-1
ASSLTGFYNEQF
>TRBV7-2|.|TRBJ2-1
ASSLVGAGSSYNEQF
>TRBV18|.|TRBJ2-3
ASSPGQTNRDTQY
>TRBV4-1|.|TRBJ1-5
ASSPGVGQPQH
>TRBV5-1|.|TRBJ1-1
ASSPWEGLNTEAF
>TRBV19|TRBD1|TRBJ1-1
ASSITGQLNTEAF
>TRBV30|.|TRBJ2-4
AWGSEVRDIQY
>TRBV9|TRBD1|TRBJ1-3
ASSVAGTGSNTIY
>TRBV19|.|TRBJ1-4
ASSIEEKLF
>TRBV6-4|.|TRBJ2-1
ASSDLGGHNEQF
>TRBV5-4|TRBD2|TRBJ2-5
ASSLSLAGDETQY
>TRBV10-3|TRBD2|TRBJ2-3
ASGLAGDTQY